This T cell receptor (beta chain) derives from a study of CD8+ T cells in alopecia areata (dated by TCRdb to 2016 to 2019). For context, the study as a whole: Treated patients were enrolled in an open-label pilot trial of oral tofacitinib, 5 to 10 mg twice daily, for moderate-to-severe alopecia areata. TCRbeta CDR3 regions were amplified by immunoSEQ multiplex PCR using 35 Vbeta forward and 13 Jbeta reverse primers. To study T cell clonal expansion in alopecia areata, the researchers applied high-throughput TCRbeta sequencing to both the C3H/HeJ mouse model and human patients. Scalp clonality was compared among normal scalp (n=4), patchy alopecia areata scalp (n=8), and alopecia totalis/universalis scalp (n=8). Patients received tofacitinib for 6 to 18 months and were then followed off drug for 6 months to check for delayed response and recurrence. Tofacitinib-treated patients had biopsies at baseline and at 4 and 24 weeks of treatment, with a later scalp biopsy in several patients. RNA was extracted with the PAXgene miRNA kit for fixed scalp, the miRNeasy kit for PBMCs, and the RNeasy kit for mouse skin. On the human side, TCRbeta sequencing was run on scalp tissue and on sorted CD4+ and CD8+ peripheral blood T cells from healthy controls and from alopecia areata patients with either patchy or totalis/universalis disease.

The library was produced with the immunoSEQ multiplex PCR assay. To provide template for TCR sequencing, every sample had RNA extracted and reverse transcribed into cDNA. SuperScript III was used to make first-strand cDNA, primed with a 2:1 mix of oligo-dT and random hexamers. A synthetic immune receptor repertoire was used to gauge amplification bias, and whatever bias remained was removed computationally. The source study handled its data this way. Raw reads were preprocessed to remove errors, and CDR3 was defined according to IMGT conventions as the region from the conserved cysteine to phenylalanine. To get clonality, Shannon entropy was normalized by log2 of the number of productive unique TCRs and the result was subtracted from 1. CD4 or CD8 identity of scalp clones was inferred by cross-referencing scalp TCRbeta sequences with sorted blood CD4 and CD8 repertoires. Imported from immuneACCESS, the table was reduced by TCRdb to in-frame sequences with V and J called. These copies leave out some clones; in studies compared against another copy, an unresolved V gene accounts for under half, and the cause of the remainder is not known. V and J calls and clone size are given by that table; D and trimming were obtained from the DNA. The sample table contains about 150,000 clones; only one count was recorded for around 86% of them. The top ten clones comprise about 15% of the sample.

The time point label on this specimen signifies: baseline before oral tofacitinib. Lesional scalp punch biopsies and peripheral blood were obtained from alopecia areata patients. After PBMCs were isolated by density centrifugation and stained for CD3, CD4 and CD8, a FACSAria was used to sort CD4+ and CD8+ T cells. CDR1 and CDR2 were assigned from the germline V gene as SGHVS and FQNEAQ. Counted from cysteine to phenylalanine, this CDR3 has 12 amino acids. The kept DNA is CDR3 alone, 36 bases in frame from the first base. V is reduced by 6 bases and J by 4 bases, leaving a spacing of 10 bases between them. Overall study results and their limits: Shared TCR sequences between patients were less evident than in mice, which may be partly attributable to HLA diversity in the patient population. Unlike mouse skin, where gammadelta T cells dominate, normal human skin contains resident alphabeta T cells that get sequenced too, which complicates analysis of the scalp TCR repertoire. Compared with normal scalp, lesional scalp had higher clonality and more expanded CD8+ clones, particularly in alopecia totalis/universalis, a pattern that suggests antigenic drive.

This clone was counted once. Its antigen is unknown. Per-base quality was not reported, and no clone a single base away is much larger than it. This clonotype was obtained from a human donor with alopecia areata. Material: CD8+ T cells sorted from blood, obtained at week 0. Recombination linked TRBV7-8 to TRBJ2-7, with the D gene too uncertain to name. Here is the DNA: TGTGCCAGCAGTTCCGCTTGGTACGAGCAGTACTTC. It codes for CASSSAWYEQYF.